The text below deals with one T cell receptor (beta chain). This clonotype was observed many times. Its antigen specificity is not known. The record has no base qualities; no much larger clone is one base away. Library generation was performed with multiplex PCR. Sequencing was performed on an Illumina HiSeq 2500. TCRbeta libraries were built by three rounds of nested PCR using primers (Table S4), following protocols modified from ARM-PCR. Before sequencing, PCR products in the 200-500 bp range were cut out of the gel and cleaned up using the QIAquick gel extraction kit. From the authors' description of their analysis: Reads were cleaned using Trimmomatic, were merged into complete CDR3 sequences using FLASH, and were assigned to V(D)J germline segments using MiTCR. Clonal diversity was computed as the inverse Simpson's index with VDJtools. A read counted as productive if the sequence was in-frame and lacked a premature stop codon. TCRdb passed the public sequencing reads through fastp at Q25 and MiXCR, retaining productive beta sequences. One record per CDR3 amino acid sequence lists the most common genes and DNA. None of the V and J calls come from the authors' own analysis; TCRdb made them. The sample table holds roughly 76,000 distinct CDR3 sequences, of which under 70% were seen once. The top ten clonotypes cover roughly 13% of the sample.

This entry belongs to a study of tumor and adjacent non-tumor tissue in lung cancer (dated by TCRdb to the late 2010s). As for the study more broadly: By cancer type, the cohort comprised some 13 adenocarcinoma patients, a couple of squamous cell carcinoma patients and 1 small cell lung cancer patient. Sequencing generated a total of 125,075,908 productive TCRbeta reads, averaging roughly 4.2 million reads per sample. A few dozen paired specimens, one tumor and one normal lung sample per patient, were profiled by TCRbeta CDR3 sequencing. Bulk TCRbeta repertoires were compared between lung tumor tissue and matched distant non-tumor lung tissue obtained from 15 or so lung cancer patients. The approximately 15 patients were aged roughly 31 to 85 years, included about ten men and 5 women, and had TNM stage I to III disease. Overall results and qualifications from the work: Tumor tissue showed significantly greater TCR diversity (inverse Simpson) than normal lung tissue (roughly 430 vs 170, P = 0.0075, Mann-Whitney U test). Because peripheral blood was not sequenced, blood TCRbeta repertoires in the lung cancer patients of the study were not examined. The top 100 clones accounted for a significantly larger cumulative portion of the repertoire in normal lung than in tumor tissue. Significantly higher TCR diversity was found in younger patients, and higher tumor TCR diversity was associated with shorter overall and disease-free survival. Only around 15 patients were included in the cohort, and the need for larger samples and more detailed clinical data was noted by the authors. The methods do not name the sequencing platform or mention unique molecular identifiers.

The V end loses 0 bases and the J end loses 0 bases, and a stretch of 8 bases separates them. The CDR3 goes from the cysteine to the phenylalanine over 15 residues. CDR3 DNA is the only sequence kept; it has 45 bases, read in frame from the first base. The germline V gene supplies CDR1 SGHRS and CDR2 YFSETQ. RNA was isolated from bulk, unsorted tissue, and RNA quality was assessed with a NanoDrop ND-1000 and an Agilent 2100. All donors had newly diagnosed lung cancer, had not received prior chemotherapy, and were admitted for thoracic surgery in China between August and November 2014. Patients with previous radiotherapy or chemotherapy, or with another concurrent cancer, were excluded from the study. Surgical tissue pieces of 1-2 cm3 were preserved in RNAlater solution and stored at -80 °C until use.

The sequenced material came from lung tumor tissue. The chain is made from TRBV5-1 and TRBJ2-3; the D segment cannot be called with confidence. The receptor was derived from a woman aged 70-85 years with non-small cell lung cancer. The sequenced DNA: TGCGCCAGCAGCTTGGACCCCTCTAGCACAGATACGCAGTATTTT. This is translated as CASSLDPSSTDTQYF.